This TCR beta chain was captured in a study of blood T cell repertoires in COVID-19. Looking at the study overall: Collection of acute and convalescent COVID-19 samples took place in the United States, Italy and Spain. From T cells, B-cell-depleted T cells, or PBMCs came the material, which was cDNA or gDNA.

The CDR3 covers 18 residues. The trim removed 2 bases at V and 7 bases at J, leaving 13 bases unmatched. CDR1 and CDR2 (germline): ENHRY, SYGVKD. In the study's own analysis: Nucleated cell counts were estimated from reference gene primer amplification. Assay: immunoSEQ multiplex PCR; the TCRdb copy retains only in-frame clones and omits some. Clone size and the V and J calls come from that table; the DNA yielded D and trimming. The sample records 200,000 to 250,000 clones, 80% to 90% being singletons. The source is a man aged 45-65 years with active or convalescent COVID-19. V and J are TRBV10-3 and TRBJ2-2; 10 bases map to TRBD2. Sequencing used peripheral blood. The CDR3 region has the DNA TGTGCCATCAGTGAGCCCTCCCTAGCGGGAGAAGTTAACGGGGAGCTGTTTTTT. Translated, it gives CAISEPSLAGEVNGELFF.